These 16 T cell receptor beta chains were sequenced from one sample in a study of a mutant IDH1 vaccine in newly diagnosed glioma. Their cognate antigens are unknown. The time point denotes: week 11, during vaccination. Every vaccination contained 300 ug of the mutant IDH1 20-mer peptide and was paired with topical imiquimod. Data came from immunoSEQ multiplex PCR; TCRdb stores just in-frame clones and leaves some out. Of some 33,000 clones in the sample, around 78% are singletons; the top ten hold approximately 23%. Here the sequenced sample was PBMCs, taken from a glioma patient whose treatment included an IDH1 peptide vaccine. These receptors all stem from a man aged 30 to 45 with glioma.

This clone was seen once. The chain joins TRBV9 to TRBJ1-2; 7 bases agree with TRBD1. The V segment lost 2 bases and the J segment 2 bases; nucleotides outside the gene matches: 3. The CDR3 contains 14 residues. Germline V lookup: CDR1 SGDLS, CDR2 YYNGEE. The CDR3 region is CASSVGDSNYGYTF. Written as DNA, the CDR3 is TGTGCCAGCAGCGTCGGGGACAGCAACTATGGCTACACCTTC.

V gene TRBV5-6 combines with J gene TRBJ1-3; no clear D gene. Trimming removed 0 bases at V and 0 bases at J, with 4 bases between. The CDR3 runs to 14 residues. Germline V gives CDR1 SGHDT, CDR2 YYEEEE. Here the CDR3 DNA reads TGTGCCAGCAGCTTGGTCGACTCTGGAAACACCATATATTTT. It specifies CASSLVDSGNTIYF.

The chain links TRBV5-4 to TRBJ1-3; D gene unclear. The V gene's germline CDR1 is SGHNT and CDR2 YYREEE (reference sequence). This CDR3 is built from 16 residues. V lost 0 bases and J 0 bases, leaving 10 bases between the germline ends. In nucleotides, the CDR3 is TGTGCCAGCAGCTTGGGTCCAGGTTACTCTGGAAACACCATATATTTT. Residues: CASSLGPGYSGNTIYF.

The chain links TRBV6-1 to TRBJ1-5; D may be TRBD1 (5 bases). CDR1 is MNHNS, CDR2 SASEGT, per germline. The CDR3 has 13 residues. Trimming pared 6 bases from V and 6 bases from J, leaving 12 bases between. The CDR3 is CASSPGGSQPQHF. CDR3 coding DNA: TGTGCCAGCAGCCCCGGGGGGTCTCAGCCCCAGCATTTT.

This clone has just a few counts. V and J are TRBV7-2 and TRBJ1-1; the match to TRBD1 covers 7 bases. The germline CDR1 and CDR2 sequences are SGHTA and FQGNSA. Trimming cost V 5 bases and J 3 bases; bases outside gene matches: 12. The CDR3 consists of 16 residues. CDR3 residues: CASSPMGLQGHTEAFF. The CDR3, as DNA: TGTGCCAGCAGCCCCATGGGGTTACAGGGGCACACTGAAGCTTTCTTT. The full variable domain, with the rest looked up from reference TRBV7-2 and TRBJ1-1, is GAGVSQSPSNKVTEKGKDVELRCDPISGHTALYWYRQSLGQGLEFLIYFQGNSAPDKSGLPSDRFSAERTGGSVSTLTIQRTQQEDSAVYLCASSPMGLQGHTEAFFGQGTRLTVV.

The gene calls are TRBV6-5 and TRBJ1-5; D possibly corresponds to TRBD1 (5 bases). The CDR3 extends over 14 amino acids. Germline values: CDR1 MNHEY, CDR2 SVGAGI. Trimming left V 1 base short and J 5 bases short, with 9 bases between. This chain's CDR3 is CASSYYGADQPQHF. Written as DNA, the CDR3 is TGTGCCAGCAGTTACTATGGGGCGGATCAGCCCCAGCATTTT.

V and J are TRBV30 and TRBJ1-2; D ambiguous. The CDR3 loop spans 16 amino acids. Germline lookup yields CDR1 GTSNPN and CDR2 SVGIG (reference sequence). Trimming removed 3 bases at V and 0 bases at J, with 17 bases between. The CDR3 sequence: CAWRDPLRRANYGYTF. Written as DNA, the CDR3 is TGTGCCTGGAGGGATCCGTTGCGGCGAGCTAACTATGGCTACACCTTC.

The chain recombines TRBV6-6 with TRBJ2-3, with 10 bases fitting TRBD1. V lost 7 bases, J lost 6 bases, and 7 bases stayed unmatched. Germline CDR1 and CDR2: MNHNY and SVGAGI (reference sequence). This CDR3 is built from 14 residues. The DNA of the CDR3 is TGTGCCAGCAATAGACAGGGGGCATCGGATACGCAGTATTTT. The encoded protein is CASNRQGASDTQYF.

The chain joins TRBV7-7 to TRBJ2-5, with D perhaps assigned TRBD1 or TRBD2 (6 bases each). This CDR3 region has 15 residues. Trimming left V 5 bases short and J 1 base short, with 14 bases between. Germline values: CDR1 SSHAT, CDR2 FNYEAQ (reference sequence). CDR3 nucleotides: TGTGCCAGCAGCCGACAGGAGGGTTTCCAAGAGACCCAGTACTTC. Translated: CASSRQEGFQETQYF.

This clone was seen just once. The CDR3, as DNA: TGTGCCTGGCTTGGACCGGGACCTTCTAGCTCTGGGGCCAACGTCCTGACTTTC. Translating gives CAWLGPGPSSSGANVLTF. The chain employs TRBV30 and TRBJ2-6, with D possibly called TRBD1 or TRBD2 (5 bases each). Germline lookup yields CDR1 GTSNPN and CDR2 SVGIG (reference sequence). The CDR3 length is 18 residues. Trimming shortened V by 5 bases and J by 0 bases, and 20 bases separated the two germline ends.

The table lists this clone with a few counts. The chain carries TRBV10-3 and TRBJ1-2; D uncertain. V lost 9 bases and J lost 2, with 10 bases in between. CDR3 length: 12 residues. The germline V gene encodes CDR1 ENHRY and CDR2 SYGVKD. This CDR3 reads CAIRVQNYGYTF. CDR3 DNA: TGTGCCATTCGGGTACAGAACTATGGCTACACCTTC.

V is TRBV14 and J is TRBJ2-7; D is possibly TRBD2 (6 bases). Trimming left V 1 base short and J 4 bases short, with 14 bases between. The CDR3 loop spans 15 amino acids. CDR1 SGHDN and CDR2 FVKESK come from the germline V gene. For the CDR3, the DNA is TGTGCCAGCAGCCAAGCGTCGTGGGGGACTTACGAGCAGTACTTC. Amino acids: CASSQASWGTYEQYF.

The V call is TRBV19, the J call TRBJ2-3; tentatively, D is TRBD1 (6 bases). Trimming removed 0 bases at V and 4 bases at J, with 14 bases between. This CDR3 has 16 amino acids. Germline CDR1 is LNHDA and CDR2 is SQIVND (reference sequence). CDR3 bases: TGTGCCAGTAGTATAGAGGGGGCGTGGACAGCAGATACGCAGTATTTT. Its translation is CASSIEGAWTADTQYF.

This clone has a single count. The rearrangement joins TRBV30 to TRBJ2-1; 8 bases are a match to TRBD1. This CDR3 region has 15 residues. Trimming cost V 3 bases and J 9 bases; bases outside gene matches: 13. Germline V CDR1 and CDR2: GTSNPN, SVGIG (reference sequence). In DNA form, the CDR3 reads TGTGCCTGGAGAAAAGAGGACAGGGATAGTGGTGAGCAGTTCTTC. It yields the protein CAWRKEDRDSGEQFF.

This clone was observed a handful of times. The same CDR3 arises from other DNA sequences in this sample as well. The V gene is TRBV5-6, the J gene TRBJ2-2; 7 bases agree with TRBD1. Trimming cost V 0 bases and J 3 bases; bases outside gene matches: 2. Germline V gene data show CDR1 as SGHDT and CDR2 as YYEEEE. The CDR3 loop spans 15 amino acids. In DNA, the CDR3 is TGTGCCAGCAGCTTGGTGCAGGGGGACACCGGGGAGCTGTTTTTT. This translates into CASSLVQGDTGELFF.

The gene calls are TRBV5-1 and TRBJ2-3, with 7 bases matching TRBD1. The CDR3 contains 16 residues. CDR1 is SGHRS and CDR2 is YFSETQ in the germline V gene. The ends lost 4 bases at V and 2 bases at J; junction bases unmatched: 10. CDR3 residues: CASSPLGQIFTDTQYF. CDR3 sequence (DNA): TGCGCCAGCAGCCCTCTGGGACAGATTTTCACAGATACGCAGTATTTT.